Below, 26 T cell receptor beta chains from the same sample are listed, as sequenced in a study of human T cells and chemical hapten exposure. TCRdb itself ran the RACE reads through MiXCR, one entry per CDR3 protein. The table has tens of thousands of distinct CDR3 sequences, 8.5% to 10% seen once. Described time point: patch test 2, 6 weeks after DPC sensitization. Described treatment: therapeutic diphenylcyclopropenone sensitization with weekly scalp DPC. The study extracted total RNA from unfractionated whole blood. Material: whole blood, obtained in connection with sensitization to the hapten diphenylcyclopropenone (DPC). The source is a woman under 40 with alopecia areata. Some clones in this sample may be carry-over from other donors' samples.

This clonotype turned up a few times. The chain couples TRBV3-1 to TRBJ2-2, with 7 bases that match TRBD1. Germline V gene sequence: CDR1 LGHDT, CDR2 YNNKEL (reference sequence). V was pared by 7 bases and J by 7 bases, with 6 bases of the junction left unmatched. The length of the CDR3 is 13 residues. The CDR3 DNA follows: TGTGCCAGCACCGCAGGGGGAATCGGGGAGCTGTTTTTT. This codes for CASTAGGIGELFF.

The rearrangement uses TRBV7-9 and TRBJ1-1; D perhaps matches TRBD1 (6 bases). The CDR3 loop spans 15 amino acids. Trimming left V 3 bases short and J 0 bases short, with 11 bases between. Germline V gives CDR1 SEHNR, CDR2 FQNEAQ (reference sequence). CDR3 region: CASSFVRGMNTEAFF. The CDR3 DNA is TGTGCCAGCAGCTTCGTCAGGGGCATGAACACTGAAGCTTTCTTT.

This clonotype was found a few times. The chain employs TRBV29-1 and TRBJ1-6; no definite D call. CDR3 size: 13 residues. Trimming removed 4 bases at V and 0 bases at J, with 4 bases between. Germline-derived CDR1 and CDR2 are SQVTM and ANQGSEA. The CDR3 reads CSVGSSYNSPLHF. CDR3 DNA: TGCAGCGTTGGGAGCTCCTATAATTCACCCCTCCACTTT.

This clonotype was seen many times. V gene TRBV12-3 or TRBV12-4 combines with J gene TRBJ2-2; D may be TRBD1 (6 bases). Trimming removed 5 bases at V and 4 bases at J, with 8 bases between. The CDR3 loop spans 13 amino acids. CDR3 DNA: TGTGCCAGCAGTACAGGGTCCACCGGGGAGCTGTTTTTT. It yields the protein CASSTGSTGELFF.

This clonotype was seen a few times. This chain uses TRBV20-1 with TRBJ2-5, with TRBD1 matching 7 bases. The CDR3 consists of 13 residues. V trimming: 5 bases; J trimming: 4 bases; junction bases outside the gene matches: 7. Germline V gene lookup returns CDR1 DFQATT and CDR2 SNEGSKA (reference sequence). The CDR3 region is CSAPKGGLETQYF. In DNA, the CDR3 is TGCAGTGCTCCTAAAGGGGGCTTAGAGACCCAGTACTTC.

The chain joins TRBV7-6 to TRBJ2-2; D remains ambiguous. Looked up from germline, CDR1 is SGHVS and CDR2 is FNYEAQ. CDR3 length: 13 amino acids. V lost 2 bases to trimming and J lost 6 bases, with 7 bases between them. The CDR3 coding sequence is TGTGCCAGCAGCTTACGAATGGCCGGGGAGCTGTTTTTT. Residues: CASSLRMAGELFF.

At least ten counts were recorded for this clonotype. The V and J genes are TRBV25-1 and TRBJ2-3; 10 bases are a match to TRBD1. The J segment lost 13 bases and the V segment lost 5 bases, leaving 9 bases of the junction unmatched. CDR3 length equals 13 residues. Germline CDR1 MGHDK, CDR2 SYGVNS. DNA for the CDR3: TGTGCCAGCAGTTTTTTCTCCGGGACAGGGGAGTATTTT. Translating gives CASSFFSGTGEYF.

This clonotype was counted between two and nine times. The DNA of the CDR3 is TGTGCCAGCAAACGGGAATATGGCTACACCTTC. Its protein is CASKREYGYTF. The chain is built from TRBV2 and TRBJ1-2; D unclear. The V end was cut by 7 bases, the J end by 5 bases, with 8 bases between. Germline-derived CDR1 and CDR2 are SNHLY and FYNNEI. The CDR3 has 11 amino acids. The complete variable domain, with remaining parts taken from reference TRBV2 and TRBJ1-2, reads EPEVTQTPSHQVTQMGQEVILRCVPISNHLYFYWYRQILGQKVEFLVSFYNNEISEKSEIFDDQFSVERPDGSNFTLKIRSTKLEDSAMYFCASKREYGYTFGSGTRLTVV.

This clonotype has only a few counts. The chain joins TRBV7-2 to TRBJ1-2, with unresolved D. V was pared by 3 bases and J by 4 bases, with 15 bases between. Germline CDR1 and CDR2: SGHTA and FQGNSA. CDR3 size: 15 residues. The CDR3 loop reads CASSLPSGATYGYTF. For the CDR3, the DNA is TGTGCCAGCAGCTTGCCCTCTGGAGCTACCTATGGCTACACCTTC. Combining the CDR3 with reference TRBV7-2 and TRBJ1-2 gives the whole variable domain GAGVSQSPSNKVTEKGKDVELRCDPISGHTALYWYRQSLGQGLEFLIYFQGNSAPDKSGLPSDRFSAERTGGSVSTLTIQRTQQEDSAVYLCASSLPSGATYGYTFGSGTRLTVV.

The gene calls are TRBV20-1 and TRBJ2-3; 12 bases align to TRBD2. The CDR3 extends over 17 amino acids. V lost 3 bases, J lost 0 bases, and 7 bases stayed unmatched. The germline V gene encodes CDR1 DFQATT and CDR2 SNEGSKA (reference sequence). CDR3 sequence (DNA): TGCAGTGCTAGCGTACTAGCGGGGGGCCCTAGCACAGATACGCAGTATTTT. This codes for CSASVLAGGPSTDTQYF.

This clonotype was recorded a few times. CDR3 amino acids: CASSFDRGPQETQYF. The CDR3 DNA reads as TGTGCCAGCAGCTTTGACAGGGGGCCCCAAGAGACCCAGTACTTC. This chain uses TRBV11-2 with TRBJ2-5, with 10 bases that match TRBD1. V lost 3 bases, J lost 1 base, and 2 bases stayed unmatched. The CDR3 runs to 15 residues. Germline lookup yields CDR1 SGHAT and CDR2 FQNNGV.

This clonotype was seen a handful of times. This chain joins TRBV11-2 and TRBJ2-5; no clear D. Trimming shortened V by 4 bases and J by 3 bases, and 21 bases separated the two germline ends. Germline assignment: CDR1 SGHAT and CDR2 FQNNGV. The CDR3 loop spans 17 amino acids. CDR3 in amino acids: CASSSDGWGPGEETQYF. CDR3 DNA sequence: TGTGCCAGCAGCTCAGACGGATGGGGTCCTGGGGAAGAGACCCAGTACTTC. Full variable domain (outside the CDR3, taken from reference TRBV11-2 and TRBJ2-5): EAGVAQSPRYKIIEKRQSVAFWCNPISGHATLYWYQQILGQGPKLLIQFQNNGVVDDSQLPKDRFSAERLKGVDSTLKIQPAKLEDSAVYLCASSSDGWGPGEETQYFGPGTRLLVL.

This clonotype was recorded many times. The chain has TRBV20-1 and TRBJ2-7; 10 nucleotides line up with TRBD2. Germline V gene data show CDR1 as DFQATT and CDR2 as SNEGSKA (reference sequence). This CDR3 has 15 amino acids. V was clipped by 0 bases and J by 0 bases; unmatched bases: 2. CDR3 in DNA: TGCAGTGCTAGAGATCTAGCGGGGGCCTCCTACGAGCAGTACTTC. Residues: CSARDLAGASYEQYF.

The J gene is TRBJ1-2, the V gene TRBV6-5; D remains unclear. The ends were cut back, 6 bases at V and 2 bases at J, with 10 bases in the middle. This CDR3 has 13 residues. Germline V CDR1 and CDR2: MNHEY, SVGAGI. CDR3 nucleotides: TGTGCCAGCAGGCAGAATCCCAACTATGGCTACACCTTC. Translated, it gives CASRQNPNYGYTF.

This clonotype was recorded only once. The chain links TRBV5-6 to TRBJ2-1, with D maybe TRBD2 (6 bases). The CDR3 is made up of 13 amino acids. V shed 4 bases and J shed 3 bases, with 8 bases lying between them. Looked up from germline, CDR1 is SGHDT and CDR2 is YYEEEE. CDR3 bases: TGTGCCAGCAGCCCGGACTACTACAATGAGCAGTTCTTC. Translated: CASSPDYYNEQFF.

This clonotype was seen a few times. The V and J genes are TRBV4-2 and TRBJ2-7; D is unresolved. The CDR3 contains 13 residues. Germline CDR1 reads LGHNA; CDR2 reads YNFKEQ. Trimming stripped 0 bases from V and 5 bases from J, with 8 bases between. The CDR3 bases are TGTGCCAGCAGCCAAGATCCAAGGAACGAGCAGTACTTC. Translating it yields CASSQDPRNEQYF.

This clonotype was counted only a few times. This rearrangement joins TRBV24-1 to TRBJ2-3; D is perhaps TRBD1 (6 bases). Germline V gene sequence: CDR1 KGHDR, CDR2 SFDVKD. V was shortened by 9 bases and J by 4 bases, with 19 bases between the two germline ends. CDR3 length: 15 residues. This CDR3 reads CATGTGTLLADTQYF. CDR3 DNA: TGTGCCACCGGCACCGGGACACTACTCGCAGATACGCAGTATTTT.

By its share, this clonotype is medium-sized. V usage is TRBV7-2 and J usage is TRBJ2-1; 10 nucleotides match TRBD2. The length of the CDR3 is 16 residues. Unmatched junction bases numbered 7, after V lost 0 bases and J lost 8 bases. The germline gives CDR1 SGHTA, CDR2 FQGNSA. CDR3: CASSLALAGVWDEQFF. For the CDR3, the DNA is TGTGCCAGCAGCTTAGCGCTAGCGGGGGTGTGGGATGAGCAGTTCTTC.

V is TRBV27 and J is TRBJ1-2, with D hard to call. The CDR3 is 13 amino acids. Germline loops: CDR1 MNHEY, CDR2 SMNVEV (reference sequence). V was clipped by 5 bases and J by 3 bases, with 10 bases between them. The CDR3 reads CASSPGSHYGYTF. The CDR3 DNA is TGTGCCAGCAGTCCCGGGAGTCACTATGGCTACACCTTC.

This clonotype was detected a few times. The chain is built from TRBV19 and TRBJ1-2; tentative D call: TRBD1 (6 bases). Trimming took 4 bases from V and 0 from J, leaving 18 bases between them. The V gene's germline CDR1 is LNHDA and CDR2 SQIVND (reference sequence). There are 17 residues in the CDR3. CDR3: CASSTRTEEPSNYGYTF. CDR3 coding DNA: TGTGCCAGTAGTACGAGGACAGAGGAACCCTCTAACTATGGCTACACCTTC.

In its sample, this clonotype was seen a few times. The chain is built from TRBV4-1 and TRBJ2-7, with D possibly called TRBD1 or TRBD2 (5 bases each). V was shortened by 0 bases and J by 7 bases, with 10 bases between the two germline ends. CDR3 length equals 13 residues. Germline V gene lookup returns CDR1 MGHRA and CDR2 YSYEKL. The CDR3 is CASSQDQGAEQYF. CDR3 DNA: TGCGCCAGCAGCCAAGATCAGGGAGCGGAGCAGTACTTC.

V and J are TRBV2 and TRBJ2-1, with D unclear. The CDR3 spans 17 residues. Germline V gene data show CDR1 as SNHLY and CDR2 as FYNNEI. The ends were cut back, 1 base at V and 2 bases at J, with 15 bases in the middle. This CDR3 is CASSEGFGQSPYNEQFF. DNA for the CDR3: TGTGCCAGCAGTGAAGGATTCGGGCAGAGTCCCTACAATGAGCAGTTCTTC.

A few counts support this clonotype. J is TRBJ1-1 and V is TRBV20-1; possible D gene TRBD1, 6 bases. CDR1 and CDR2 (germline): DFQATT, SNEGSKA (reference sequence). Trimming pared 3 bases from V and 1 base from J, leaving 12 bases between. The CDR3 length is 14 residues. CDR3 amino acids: CSASQGHRNTEAFF. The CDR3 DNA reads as TGCAGTGCTAGTCAGGGACATAGGAACACTGAAGCTTTCTTT.

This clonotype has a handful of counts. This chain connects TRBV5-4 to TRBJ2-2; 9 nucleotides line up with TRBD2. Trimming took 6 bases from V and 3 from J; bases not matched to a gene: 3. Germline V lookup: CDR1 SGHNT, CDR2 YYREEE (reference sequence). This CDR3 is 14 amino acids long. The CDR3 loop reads CASTPSGDTGELFF. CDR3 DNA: TGTGCCAGCACCCCTAGCGGGGACACCGGGGAGCTGTTTTTT.

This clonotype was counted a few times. The CDR3 nucleotides read TGTGCCAGCAATCGGGCAGGGGCTAGCAATCAGCCCCAGCATTTT. Translating it yields CASNRAGASNQPQHF. The chain is built from TRBV2 and TRBJ1-5, with D possibly TRBD1 on 6 matching bases. CDR3 size: 15 residues. The germline V gene has CDR1 SNHLY and CDR2 FYNNEI. Trimming cost V 7 bases and J 0 bases, with 13 bases left between them.

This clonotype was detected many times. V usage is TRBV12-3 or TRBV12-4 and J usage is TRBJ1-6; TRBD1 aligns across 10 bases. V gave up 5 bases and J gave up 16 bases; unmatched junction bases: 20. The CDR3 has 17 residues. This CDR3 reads CASSGDRGLIHPSGLHF. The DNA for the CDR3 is TGTGCCAGCAGTGGGGACAGGGGCTTGATTCACCCCTCAGGGCTCCACTTT.